This T cell receptor (beta chain) was documented in a study of T cells in tumors after PD-1 blockade. This CDR3 contains 18 residues. Germline V gene lookup returns CDR1 GTSNPN and CDR2 SVGIG (reference sequence). The ends were cut back, 5 bases at V and 5 bases at J, with 27 bases in the middle. Sequencing used immunoSEQ multiplex PCR; TCRdb keeps in-frame clones, though not all of them. This table has about 63,000 clones, around 67% appearing once. This specimen was PBMCs, taken after anti-PD-1 treatment. The origin of this receptor is a human donor with basal cell carcinoma. The genes are TRBV30 and TRBJ1-4; D gene unclear. This CDR3 reads CAWGKRPRGNGVNEKLFF. CDR3 DNA: TGTGCCTGGGGCAAACGCCCCAGAGGGAATGGGGTCAATGAAAAACTGTTTTTT.